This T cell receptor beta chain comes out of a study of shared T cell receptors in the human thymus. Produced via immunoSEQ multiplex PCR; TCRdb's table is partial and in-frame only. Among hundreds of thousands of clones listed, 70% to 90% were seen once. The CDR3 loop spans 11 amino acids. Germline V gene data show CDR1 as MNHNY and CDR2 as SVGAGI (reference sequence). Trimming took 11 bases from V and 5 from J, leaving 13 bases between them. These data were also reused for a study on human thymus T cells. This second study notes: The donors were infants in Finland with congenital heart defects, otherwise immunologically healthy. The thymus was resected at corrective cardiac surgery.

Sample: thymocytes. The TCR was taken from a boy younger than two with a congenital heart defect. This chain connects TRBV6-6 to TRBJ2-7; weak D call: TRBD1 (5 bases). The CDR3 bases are TGTGCCTCCAGGGTTTCTAACGAGCAGTACTTC. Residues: CASRVSNEQYF.